This TCR beta chain comes out of a study of blood T cell repertoires in COVID-19. Study-level background: Sites across the United States, Italy and Spain contributed samples from acute and convalescent COVID-19. The analysed material was cDNA or gDNA that came from T cells, B-cell-depleted T cells, or PBMCs.

Authors' processing steps: It was from reference gene primer amplification that nucleated cell counts were estimated. Sequencing used immunoSEQ multiplex PCR; TCRdb keeps in-frame clones, though not all of them. The V and J calls and clone size were taken over from that table, and D and trimming were inferred from the DNA. The sample includes 85,000 to 100,000 clones, around 90% of them seen just once. During active infection, Seattle patients enrolled and were then monitored through disease. Germline CDR1 MNHEY, CDR2 SMNVEV (reference sequence). The CDR3 length is 14 residues. The germline V and J ends were trimmed by 5 bases and 4 bases, with 14 bases remaining between them.

This TCR was recovered from a woman in her sixties or seventies with COVID-19, enrolled during active disease. The sample comprised peripheral blood. The gene calls are TRBV27 and TRBJ2-5, with D possibly TRBD2 on 6 matching bases. This CDR3 is CASSRDWGVETQYF. As DNA, the CDR3 is TGTGCCAGCAGTAGGGACTGGGGAGTAGAGACCCAGTACTTC.